This T cell receptor (beta chain) appears in the sequencing data of a study of response to subunit inactivated influenza vaccine. Overall study results and limits: The authors suggested that few new T cells are recruited per seasonal influenza vaccination.

With respect to this clonotype: The antigen is unknown.

TCRdb processed the RT-PCR reads anew with MiXCR; each CDR3 protein has one entry. The data hold more than 450,000 distinct CDR3 sequences, with approximately 12% observed a single time. The CDR3 runs to 18 residues. Per germline, CDR1 PRHDT and CDR2 FYEKMQ (reference sequence). The ends lost 5 bases at V and 3 bases at J; junction bases unmatched: 16. This rearrangement joins TRBV13 to TRBJ2-7; 10 bases match TRBD2. This clonotype was obtained from a man between 45 and 60 years old who received an inactivated influenza vaccine. Sample: PBMCs from blood, taken on the day of vaccination. Here the CDR3 reads CASSTRASGGAESYEQYF. In DNA, the CDR3 is TGTGCCAGCAGCACGAGGGCTAGCGGGGGAGCGGAGAGCTACGAGCAGTACTTC.